Below, one T cell receptor beta chain is given with its context. The antigen is not known. The data stem from a study of cytomegalovirus exposure and HLA in healthy donors. Overall study results and limits: A later analysis linked a missense variant in DCLRE1C to the trimming of TCR beta V and J genes. Earlier analysis yielded a pattern in which most TCR beta V segments were productive about 87% or about 30% of the time. Among TCR beta chains of equal frequency, HLA-associated ones were more clonally expanded in a later analysis. Reported results showed that the classifier diagnosed cytomegalovirus status with high specificity and sensitivity.

PCR amplification relied on 60 Vbeta primers (plus 13 Jbeta primers). The protocol was immunoSEQ multiplex PCR, while the TCRdb copy is restricted to in-frame clones and leaves out a portion. This sample yields 150,000 or so clones, of which around 80% are seen a single time; roughly 13% belongs to the top ten. After removal of 5 bases from V and 5 bases from J, the junction contained 9 bases not matched to a gene. The germline CDR1 and CDR2 sequences are MNHEY and SVGAGI. The CDR3 covers 15 residues. Sequenced material: PBMCs. The rearrangement links TRBV6-5 to TRBJ2-1; 7 bases are shared with TRBD2. The TCR sequence derives from a man aged 25 to 40 in good health and CMV-seropositive. The CDR3 protein is CASSRASSGHNEQFF. CDR3 in DNA: TGTGCCAGCAGTCGCGCGTCTAGCGGCCACAATGAGCAGTTCTTC.